This T cell receptor beta chain was found in a study of T cell clones after liver transplantation. Study information: A pre-transplant mixed lymphocyte reaction with TCRbeta sequencing defined graft-donor-reactive clones followed in post-transplant blood. Tolerant meant at least one year fully off immunosuppression without liver enzymes above twice normal.

As for this clone: Antigen specificity is unknown.

Germline V CDR1 and CDR2: SQVTM, ANQGSEA. The CDR3 consists of 11 residues. V shed 8 bases, J shed 4 bases, and the junction held 3 bases outside the gene matches. The study, taken as a whole, reports: Compared with third party-reactive sequences, donor-reactive ones declined more, independent of withdrawal success. Circulating graft-donor-reactive CD4 TCRbeta sequences fell significantly post-transplant in 5 of 8 subjects.

TCRdb's table, derived via immunoSEQ multiplex PCR, lists solely in-frame clones and lacks some. The profile shows about 47,000 clones, 85% to 90% of them singletons. This clonotype originated in a human patient who received a liver transplant. Among the T cells, some may be from the graft donor. The chain couples TRBV29-1 to TRBJ2-7; 9 bases are shared with TRBD2. The sample in question was CD8+ T cells from blood, obtained 12 months after liver transplant. The CDR3 DNA follows: TGCAGCATGACTAGCGGTTACGAGCAGTACTTC. It yields the protein CSMTSGYEQYF.